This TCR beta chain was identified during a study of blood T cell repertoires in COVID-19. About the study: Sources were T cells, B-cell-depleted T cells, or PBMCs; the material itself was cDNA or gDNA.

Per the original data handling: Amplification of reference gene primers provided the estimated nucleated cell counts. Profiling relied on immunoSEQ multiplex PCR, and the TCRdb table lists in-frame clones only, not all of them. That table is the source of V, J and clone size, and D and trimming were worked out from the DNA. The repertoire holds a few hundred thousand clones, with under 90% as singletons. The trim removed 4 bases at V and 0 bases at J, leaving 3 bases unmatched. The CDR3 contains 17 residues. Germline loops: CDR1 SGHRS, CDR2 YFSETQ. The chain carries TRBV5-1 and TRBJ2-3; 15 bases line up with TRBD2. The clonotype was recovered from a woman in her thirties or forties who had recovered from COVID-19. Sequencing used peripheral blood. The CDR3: CASSMGLAGGSTDTQYF. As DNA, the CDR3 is TGCGCCAGCAGCATGGGACTAGCGGGAGGTAGCACAGATACGCAGTATTTT.